The 24 T cell receptor beta chains below come from one sample, sequenced in a study of CD8+CD57+ T cells in acquired aplastic anemia. Those patients picked for sequencing had displayed CD8+CD57+ cell expansion on flow cytometry. Genomic DNA constituted the template upon which TCR beta VDJ and CDR3 profiling was performed. In TCRdb, the reads were re-called with MiXCR into one record per CDR3 protein. Among approximately 150,000 distinct CDR3 sequences listed, about two thirds were seen once. Sequenced material: sorted CD4+, CD8+, or CD8+CD57+ T cells (not recorded which) from PBMCs. Every receptor here comes from a human donor with aplastic anemia.

V is TRBV15 and J is TRBJ2-2, with D perhaps TRBD2 (6 bases). With 3 bases removed from V and 6 bases from J, the gap between germline ends came to 14 bases. Germline lookup yields CDR1 LNHNV and CDR2 YYDKDF (reference sequence). The CDR3 consists of 15 residues. The CDR3 loop reads CATSSGSWGAGELFF. The DNA for the CDR3 is TGTGCCACCAGCAGTGGGAGTTGGGGGGCCGGGGAGCTGTTTTTT.

As to this clonotype: The junction does not match germline at one end; this may be a read error. This chain uses TRBV4-3 with TRBJ2-3, with 8 bases that match TRBD2. Per the germline V gene, CDR1 is LGHNA and CDR2 is YSLEER. This CDR3 is 13 amino acids long. In DNA, the CDR3 is TGCGCCAGCAGCCAAGATCGGGGGGGGCGAGTCTCGTTT. It translates to CASSQDRGGRVSF.

The chain recombines TRBV7-3 with TRBJ1-6, with a tentative D call TRBD1 (6 bases). Germline lookup yields CDR1 SGHTA and CDR2 FQGTGA. The CDR3 contains 13 residues. Deletions cut 5 bases from V and 13 bases from J, with 15 bases between. The chain's CDR3 is CASSRGSGDPLHF. As DNA, the CDR3 is TGTGCCAGCAGCCGGGGCTCAGGGGACCCCCTCCACTTT.

The chain employs TRBV12-3 or TRBV12-4 and TRBJ1-1, with D maybe TRBD1 (5 bases). This CDR3 has 15 residues. Trimming cost V 5 bases and J 10 bases, with 23 bases left between them. The CDR3 reads CASSLALGMGLPAFF. The CDR3 DNA is TGTGCCAGCAGTCTGGCCCTTGGGATGGGACTCCCAGCTTTCTTT.

V gene TRBV20-1 combines with J gene TRBJ2-3; D is ambiguous. CDR1 and CDR2 from the germline V gene are DFQATT and SNEGSKA (reference sequence). This CDR3 contains 13 residues. Trimming cost V 1 base and J 1 base, with 6 bases left between them. The CDR3 reads CSARVAGTDTQYF. In DNA, the CDR3 is TGCAGTGCTAGAGTAGCAGGCACAGATACGCAGTATTTT.

The chain has TRBV20-1 and TRBJ2-1; D possibly corresponds to TRBD1 (6 bases). Germline CDR1 reads DFQATT; CDR2 reads SNEGSKA (reference sequence). This CDR3 contains 14 residues. Trimming shortened V by 4 bases and J by 3 bases, and 13 bases separated the two germline ends. DNA of the CDR3: TGCAGTGCTACTCCAGGGGCACACTACAATGAGCAGTTCTTC. Amino acids: CSATPGAHYNEQFF.

The chain recombines TRBV15 with TRBJ2-7, with D uncertain. Germline assignment: CDR1 LNHNV and CDR2 YYDKDF (reference sequence). The CDR3 totals 15 residues. V was shortened by 3 bases and J by 3 bases, with 15 bases between the two germline ends. CDR3 protein: CATSRTSGGIYEQYF. CDR3 DNA: TGTGCCACCAGCAGGACCTCGGGTGGAATCTACGAGCAGTACTTC.

V is TRBV10-3 and J is TRBJ2-2, with TRBD1 matching over 7 bases. Germline V gene lookup returns CDR1 ENHRY and CDR2 SYGVKD. The CDR3 loop spans 15 amino acids. Trimming removed 0 bases from V and 4 bases from J; junction bases left unmatched: 2. Written as DNA, the CDR3 is TGTGCCATCAGTGAGTCCAGGGGGAGCACCGGGGAGCTGTTTTTT. Translation gives CAISESRGSTGELFF.

The V call is TRBV2, the J call TRBJ2-7, with a possible D match to TRBD2 (5 bases). This CDR3 is 15 amino acids long. The ends were cut back, 6 bases at V and 3 bases at J, with 18 bases in the middle. The germline CDR1 and CDR2 sequences are SNHLY and FYNNEI. The CDR3 reads CASSRSVGRGYEQYF. In DNA, the CDR3 is TGTGCCAGCAGCCGAAGCGTTGGGAGAGGCTACGAGCAGTACTTC.

V and J are TRBV7-9 and TRBJ2-7, with D hard to call. Germline V gene data show CDR1 as SEHNR and CDR2 as FQNEAQ (reference sequence). This CDR3 has 13 amino acids. V was pared by 5 bases and J by 3 bases, with 11 bases between. As DNA, the CDR3 is TGTGCCAGCAGCAACGATTACATCTACGAGCAGTACTTC. Amino acids: CASSNDYIYEQYF.

Written as DNA, the CDR3 is TGTGCCAGCAGTGAATATTTAAGTCCTATGGGGAATTCACCCCTCCACTTT. This translates into CASSEYLSPMGNSPLHF. The chain is built from TRBV25-1 and TRBJ1-6; D unresolved. Trimming cost V 0 bases and J 7 bases, with 16 bases left between them. There are 17 residues in the CDR3. Per the germline V gene, CDR1 is MGHDK and CDR2 is SYGVNS.

V usage is TRBV19 and J usage is TRBJ2-3, with 11 positions matching TRBD2. CDR3 length equals 16 residues. V lost 8 bases to trimming and J lost 2 bases; unmatched junction nucleotides: 9. Germline V lookup: CDR1 LNHDA, CDR2 SQIVND (reference sequence). The CDR3 nucleotides are TGTGCCAGTCGGCGAACGGGACTAGCGGACACAGATACGCAGTATTTT. Its translation is CASRRTGLADTDTQYF. The full variable domain, with the rest looked up from reference TRBV19 and TRBJ2-3, is DGGITQSPKYLFRKEGQNVTLSCEQNLNHDAMYWYRQDPGQGLRLIYYSQIVNDFQKGDIAEGYSVSREKKESFPLTVTSAQKNPTAFYLCASRRTGLADTDTQYFGPGTRLTVL.

The rearrangement uses TRBV19 and TRBJ2-7, with 8 nucleotides matching TRBD2. Per germline, CDR1 LNHDA and CDR2 SQIVND (reference sequence). The J segment lost 0 bases and the V segment lost 4 bases, leaving 5 bases of the junction unmatched. The CDR3 runs 15 residues. DNA of the CDR3: TGTGCCAGTAGTAAACTAGCGGCAAGCTCCTACGAGCAGTACTTC. This sequence encodes CASSKLAASSYEQYF.

The CDR3 here is CASSRDRGVDYGYTF. The DNA of the CDR3 is TGTGCCAGCAGCCGTGACAGGGGGGTGGACTATGGCTACACCTTC. The gene calls are TRBV5-5 and TRBJ1-2; 9 positions match TRBD1. The CDR3 extends over 15 amino acids. Trimming cost V 4 bases and J 3 bases; bases outside gene matches: 7. Germline CDR1 SGHKS, CDR2 YYEKEE (reference sequence).

The chain couples TRBV2 to TRBJ1-3; D is undetermined. CDR1 is SNHLY and CDR2 is FYNNEI in the germline V gene. The CDR3 loop spans 14 amino acids. Trimming shortened V by 2 bases and J by 0 bases, and 5 bases separated the two germline ends. The DNA of the CDR3 is TGTGCCAGCAGTGAACAGAACTCTGGAAACACCATATATTTT. This gives the protein CASSEQNSGNTIYF.

The chain combines TRBV19 with TRBJ2-7, with 12 bases identical to TRBD2. The J segment lost 6 bases and the V segment lost 7 bases, leaving 7 bases of the junction unmatched. CDR1 LNHDA and CDR2 SQIVND come from the germline V gene (reference sequence). The CDR3 runs to 14 residues. The CDR3 DNA sequence: TGTGCCAGTACCACACTAGCGGGAGGTCGCGAGCAGTACTTC. Protein product: CASTTLAGGREQYF.

This clonotype has a single count. The V and J genes are TRBV19 and TRBJ1-1, with no clear D. The CDR3 is 13 amino acids. Trimming left V 7 bases short and J 1 base short, with 10 bases between. Germline values: CDR1 LNHDA, CDR2 SQIVND (reference sequence). DNA for the CDR3: TGTGCCAGTACCTCCGGGGAGAACACTGAAGCTTTCTTT. It translates to CASTSGENTEAFF.

There are a few counts of this clonotype. A read error may produce the germline difference seen at one junction end. This chain uses TRBV9 with TRBJ2-6; D is unresolved. This CDR3 has 11 amino acids. Germline V gives CDR1 SGDLS, CDR2 YYNGEE. CDR3 residues: CASSGSNTEAF. The CDR3 coding sequence is TGTGCCAGCAGCGGCAGTAACACTGAAGCTTTC.

The V and J genes are TRBV7-9 and TRBJ1-1, with D possibly being TRBD1 (6 bases). The V and J ends lost 6 bases and 4 bases respectively, with 12 bases between them. This CDR3 contains 13 residues. Germline-derived CDR1 and CDR2 are SEHNR and FQNEAQ (reference sequence). In DNA, the CDR3 is TGTGCCAGCAGTGGGGGCTCCACCACTGAAGCTTTCTTT. This codes for CASSGGSTTEAFF.

The chain is built from TRBV24-1 and TRBJ1-3, with no clear D. This CDR3 contains 15 residues. The V and J ends lost 2 bases and 4 bases respectively, with 11 bases between them. From germline, CDR1 is KGHDR and CDR2 SFDVKD. In DNA form, the CDR3 reads TGTGCCACCAGTGATTCAAAAGGGCCAGGAAACACCATATATTTT. The encoded protein is CATSDSKGPGNTIYF.

CDR3 loop: CSARKGAGTEAFF. The CDR3 DNA reads TGCAGTGCTAGAAAGGGGGCGGGCACTGAAGCTTTCTTT. The chain is built from TRBV20-1 and TRBJ1-1; 7 bases agree with TRBD1. CDR3 length: 13 residues. V was pared by 2 bases and J by 4 bases, with 4 bases of the junction left unmatched. Germline CDR1 and CDR2: DFQATT and SNEGSKA (reference sequence).

The chain links TRBV20-1 to TRBJ2-5, with 10 bases aligning to TRBD2. CDR3 length: 16 residues. The germline V gene encodes CDR1 DFQATT and CDR2 SNEGSKA (reference sequence). V trimming: 6 bases; J trimming: 1 base; junction bases outside the gene matches: 11. The CDR3 protein is CSARVTQRGGQETQYF. The CDR3 DNA reads as TGCAGTGCGCGGGTGACTCAGCGGGGGGGCCAAGAGACCCAGTACTTC.

About this clonotype itself: The CDR3 does not end in the conserved phenylalanine or tryptophan, so this is likely a read error. This chain links TRBV7-9 with TRBJ2-3; D is uncertain. This CDR3 contains 13 residues. CDR1 is SEHNR and CDR2 is FQNEAQ in the germline V gene (reference sequence). V was cut by 4 bases and J by 6 bases, with 11 bases left in between. Here the CDR3 reads CASSYDTGDTQYS. The CDR3 DNA is TGTGCCAGCAGCTATGATACGGGTGATACGCAGTATTCT.

The chain links TRBV19 to TRBJ1-1, with D unclear. The germline gives CDR1 LNHDA, CDR2 SQIVND (reference sequence). Deletions cut 3 bases from V and 5 bases from J, with 10 bases between. The CDR3 has 13 amino acids. CDR3 sequence: CASSIKAGTEAFF. The CDR3 nucleotides read TGTGCCAGTAGTATCAAGGCGGGGACTGAAGCTTTCTTT.